The sequence of this T cell receptor beta chain was determined in a study of vaccination and CD4 T cells after COVID-19. Whole-study context: Convalescent donors totaled six males and four females, including two who were Hispanic. As control conditions, cultures were given either a CEFX pool serving as positive control, an HIV-1 Nef pool, or no peptide at all. Participants were vaccinated with two doses, given as either BNT162b2 or mRNA-1273 vaccine. Study-wide results and limits: Relatively few convalescent patients and no early post-infection timepoints were analyzed.

Cultured CD4+ T-cell DNA underwent Oncomine TCR Beta short-read sequencing. MiXCR, applied by TCRdb to the PCR reads, yields one record per CDR3 protein. The sample holds approximately 12,000 distinct CDR3 sequences, more than 40% seen once. Treatment defined: approximately 11-day PBMC culture with coronavirus spike peptide pools or control peptides (ViraFEST assay). V lost 2 bases and J 4 bases, leaving 6 bases between the germline ends. The CDR3 has 13 amino acids. CDR1 and CDR2 (germline): MNHNS, SASEGT. By its share, this clonotype is large. Its antigen is currently unknown. The chain is built from TRBV6-1 and TRBJ1-3; D call uncertain. The receptor was isolated from a human donor who had recovered from COVID-19. Material: CD4+ T cells from blood, cultured in vitro. For the CDR3, the DNA is TGTGCCAGCAGTGAACTTGTAGGAAACACCATATATTTT. Translation gives CASSELVGNTIYF.